What follows are 3 T cell receptor beta chains derived from one specimen sequenced in a study of cytomegalovirus exposure and HLA in healthy donors. It was with 60 Vbeta and 13 Jbeta primers that the PCR ran. Sequencing used immunoSEQ multiplex PCR; TCRdb keeps in-frame clones, though not all of them. The sample gives 150,000 to 200,000 clones, about 70% of which show up once; 3% to 3.5% is in the top ten. Source material: PBMCs. The receptors here all came from a male donor in good health and CMV-seronegative.

This clone occurred once. V gene TRBV10-3 combines with J gene TRBJ2-1, with D maybe TRBD2 (6 bases). The V and J ends lost 6 bases and 1 base respectively, with 10 bases between them. The CDR3 extends over 14 amino acids. Germline V gene lookup returns CDR1 ENHRY and CDR2 SYGVKD. Here the CDR3 DNA reads TGTGCCATCAGGGGGGGTGGATCCTACAATGAGCAGTTCTTC. Its protein product is CAIRGGGSYNEQFF.

This sequence joins TRBV1 and TRBJ2-7; TRBD2, as called in the table, went unchecked against the DNA. TRBV1 represents a pseudogene. This CDR3 region has 18 residues. The CDR3 DNA sequence: TGCACCAGCAGCCCCCGCAGCCCCCTTAGCCCCGAAGGAGAGGAGCAGTACTTC. Protein product: CTSSPRSPLSPEGEEQYF.

The chain couples TRBV6-1 to TRBJ1-4, with 7 bases matching TRBD1. Germline assignment: CDR1 MNHNS and CDR2 SASEGT. The CDR3 runs 15 residues. V dropped 1 base and J dropped 5; count of bases not matched to a gene: 4. CDR3 DNA: TGTGCCAGCAGTGAAGTAACAGGGGTAAATGAAAAACTGTTTTTT. Translation: CASSEVTGVNEKLFF.